The present T cell receptor beta chain was sequenced within a study of blood T cell repertoires in COVID-19. CDR1 is LNHDA, CDR2 SQIVND, per germline (reference sequence). The V end lost 3 bases, the J end lost 5 bases, and 7 bases lay between the germline ends. The CDR3 is 12 amino acids. TCRdb's copy holds only in-frame clones and misses some; the assay was immunoSEQ multiplex PCR. The repertoire holds about 150,000 clones, with approximately 86% as singletons. The chain uses TRBV19 and TRBJ1-1, with D unresolved. Source material: peripheral blood. The TCR originated in a woman between 55 and 75 years old with active or convalescent COVID-19. The CDR3 here is CASSMPGTEAFF. The CDR3 nucleotides are TGTGCCAGTAGTATGCCCGGTACTGAAGCTTTCTTT.